This T cell receptor (beta chain) was recovered during a study of metastatic and nonmetastatic thyroid tumors. Overall study: Malignant thyroid and benign thyroid patients provided blood and tumor or nodule tissue whose repertoires were compared.

General observations from the study: Reportedly, malignant thyroid tumors had significantly higher TCR beta diversity than benign nodules, in blood and tumor.

In the original analysis: The study took CDR3 differences across clinicopathological groups and made a distant-metastasis classifier for papillary thyroid cancer from them. With MiXCR, TCRdb reprocessed the PCR reads. It is TCRdb's table, rather than the study itself, that gives the V and J calls and clone size. The table shows tens of thousands of clones, with 10% to 15% occurring only once. The germline V and J ends were trimmed by 8 bases and 3 bases, with 10 bases remaining between them. The CDR3 totals 12 residues. CDR1 is ENHRY and CDR2 is SYGVKD in the germline V gene. Nobody among the patients had been given any treatment before thyroid surgery. This clone has a count of ten or more. Its antigen is as yet unknown.

Sequences were obtained from blood. The receptor was derived from a female donor with papillary thyroid cancer or a benign thyroid nodule (not recorded which). Some clones in this sample may be carry-over from other donors' samples. J is TRBJ1-1 and V is TRBV10-3; the D is unclear. The CDR3 nucleotides are TGTGCCATCGCTGGGGTGTACACTGAAGCTTTCTTT. The encoded protein is CAIAGVYTEAFF.